Listed below are T cell receptor beta chains from one sample, sequenced in a study of blood T cell repertoires in COVID-19. Clones were read by immunoSEQ multiplex PCR, and TCRdb kept only the in-frame ones, dropping some. The data contain 150,000 to 200,000 clones, 80% to 90% of them singletons. The sample comprised peripheral blood. The receptors were sampled from a human donor in a cohort sampled during active COVID-19. Each CDR3 is given with its conserved first and last residue. D genes are given only for firm matches. Some rows mark clone size as missing; the rest say once, few, many or name a class of expanded clone.

j_call | d_call | v_call | clone_size | cdr3_aa | cdr3_nt
TRBJ1-1 | - | TRBV2 | - | CASSEPGEAFF | TGTGCCAGCAGTGAGCCGGGTGAAGCTTTCTTT
TRBJ2-7 | - | TRBV7-6 | - | CASSLRSQVGTYEQYF | TGTGCCAGCAGCTTAAGGAGTCAAGTCGGGACCTACGAGCAGTACTTC
TRBJ2-1 | TRBD2 | TRBV5-4 | - | CASSLELLAGINEQFF | TGTGCCAGCAGCTTGGAATTACTAGCGGGAATCAATGAGCAGTTCTTC
TRBJ2-5 | TRBD2 | TRBV5-1 | many | CASSSSGSLPETQYF | TGCGCCAGCAGCTCTAGCGGCTCTCTACCGGAGACCCAGTACTTC
TRBJ2-1 | TRBD1 | TRBV5-1 | - | CASSIPTGGFNEQFF | TGCGCCAGCAGCATCCCGACAGGGGGTTTTAATGAGCAGTTCTTC
TRBJ2-7 | - | TRBV19 | - | CASSSGLSYEQYF | TGTGCCAGTAGTTCGGGACTGTCCTACGAGCAGTACTTC
TRBJ1-4 | TRBD1 | TRBV15 | - | CATSSASGTGGTTNEKLFF | TGTGCCACCAGCAGTGCCTCTGGGACAGGGGGTACAACTAATGAAAAACTGTTTTTT
TRBJ1-2 | TRBD1 | TRBV6-5 | - | CASSPDRDHGYTF | TGTGCCAGCAGCCCCGACAGGGACCATGGCTACACCTTC
TRBJ2-4 | - | TRBV19 | once | CASSDGVVKLAKNIQYF | TGTGCCAGTAGTGACGGGGTCGTTAAGTTGGCCAAAAACATTCAGTACTTC
TRBJ1-5 | TRBD1 | TRBV2 | - | CASTQGIGNQPQHF | TGTGCCAGCACACAGGGGATTGGCAATCAGCCCCAGCATTTT
TRBJ2-7 | TRBD2 | TRBV27 | - | CASSPTVLGGGPGEQYF | TGTGCCAGCAGCCCCACTGTTTTGGGGGGAGGGCCGGGAGAGCAGTACTTC
TRBJ2-1 | - | TRBV21-1 | - | CASSVQGCGTQSSYNEQFF | TGTGCCAGCAGCGTCCAAGGTTGCGGGACCCAAAGCTCCTACAATGAGCAGTTCTTC
TRBJ2-7 | TRBD2 | TRBV27 | - | CASSPKPGLAIYEQYF | TGTGCCAGCAGTCCCAAACCGGGACTAGCAATTTACGAGCAGTACTTC
TRBJ2-1 | TRBD2 | TRBV5-4 | - | CASSPGHLFTSGNEQFF | TGTGCCAGCAGTCCGGGACACCTATTCACTAGCGGGAATGAGCAGTTCTTC
TRBJ2-7 | TRBD1 | TRBV6-5 | - | CASSGQGSGEQYF | TGTGCCAGCAGCGGACAGGGGTCTGGAGAGCAGTACTTC
TRBJ2-7 | TRBD2 | TRBV28 | - | CASSSVSPSGRFSYEQYF | TGTGCCAGCAGTTCGGTTTCGCCTAGCGGGAGATTCAGCTACGAGCAGTACTTC
TRBJ2-1 | TRBD2 | TRBV18 | - | CASSPPSGGRAHEQFF | TGTGCCAGCTCACCTCCCTCTGGCGGGAGGGCCCATGAGCAGTTCTTC
TRBJ2-7 | TRBD2 | TRBV15 | - | CATSRGGENEQYF | TGTGCCACCAGCCGGGGGGGGGAGAACGAGCAGTACTTC
TRBJ2-1 | TRBD1 | TRBV28 | - | CASTSPLGQGIYEQFF | TGTGCCAGCACCTCCCCCCTAGGACAGGGCATCTATGAGCAGTTCTTC
TRBJ2-7 | - | TRBV6-1 | once | CASSELEGSSSYEQYF | TGTGCCAGCAGTGAATTAGAGGGTTCTAGCTCCTACGAGCAGTACTTC
TRBJ1-6 | - | TRBV30 | few | CAWNPVSNSPLHF | TGTGCCTGGAACCCGGTCTCTAATTCACCCCTCCACTTT
TRBJ2-3 | - | TRBV5-6 | once | CASSLANTDTQYF | TGTGCCAGCAGCTTGGCCAACACAGATACGCAGTATTTT
TRBJ1-4 | - | TRBV6-5 | - | CASRTKDEKLFF | TGTGCCAGCCGGACAAAGGATGAAAAACTGTTTTTT
TRBJ2-1 | - | TRBV19 | - | CASSGGGGRNEQFF | TGTGCCAGTAGTGGGGGGGGCGGTAGGAATGAGCAGTTCTTC
TRBJ2-7 | - | TRBV6-2/TRBV6-3 | - | CASSHPTGTYEQYF | TGTGCCAGCAGTCACCCGACAGGAACCTACGAGCAGTACTTC
TRBJ2-1 | - | TRBV5-1 | - | CASSLALGSSSYNEQFF | TGCGCCAGCAGCTTGGCTCTGGGCTCCAGCTCCTACAATGAGCAGTTCTTC
TRBJ2-7 | TRBD1 | TRBV5-1 | - | CASSLPGGRGEQYF | TGCGCCAGCAGTCTTCCAGGGGGCCGTGGCGAGCAGTACTTC
TRBJ2-5 | TRBD2 | TRBV20-1 | few | CSASGTIRRQETQYF | TGCAGTGCTAGTGGGACTATCCGTCGACAGGAGACCCAGTACTTC
TRBJ1-5 | - | TRBV9 | - | CASSVAGNQPQHF | TGTGCCAGCAGCGTAGCTGGCAATCAGCCCCAGCATTTT
TRBJ1-5 | TRBD1 | TRBV27 | once | CASSFAGQADQPQHF | TGTGCCAGCAGTTTTGCGGGACAGGCGGATCAGCCCCAGCATTTT
TRBJ1-4 | TRBD1 | TRBV29-1 | - | CSVQRGLANEKLFF | TGCAGCGTGCAAAGGGGGCTGGCTAATGAAAAACTGTTTTTT
TRBJ2-1 | TRBD2 | TRBV7-3 | - | CASSPLGGGNEQFF | TGTGCCAGCAGCCCCCTCGGGGGGGGGAATGAGCAGTTCTTC
TRBJ1-1 | TRBD1 | TRBV2 | few | CASSRDSMNTEAFF | TGTGCCAGCAGCCGGGACAGCATGAACACTGAAGCTTTCTTT
TRBJ1-1 | TRBD1 | TRBV19 | - | CASSILDRADTEAFF | TGTGCCAGTAGTATCCTAGACAGGGCTGACACTGAAGCTTTCTTT
TRBJ2-7 | TRBD1 | TRBV30 | once | CACFIRDRGYEQYF | TGTGCCTGTTTCATCCGGGACAGGGGATACGAGCAGTACTTC
TRBJ1-5 | TRBD1 | TRBV6-2/TRBV6-3 | - | CASTPGGVQPQHF | TGTGCCAGCACCCCAGGGGGTGTACAGCCCCAGCATTTT
TRBJ2-1 | TRBD2 | TRBV11-3 | - | CASSAHSGLATNEQFF | TGTGCCAGCAGCGCACACTCGGGACTAGCGACAAATGAGCAGTTCTTC
TRBJ2-1 | TRBD2 | TRBV7-9 | - | CASSPVVAGYEQFF | TGTGCCAGCAGCCCTGTGGTAGCGGGCTATGAGCAGTTCTTC
TRBJ2-2 | TRBD1 | TRBV7-9 | - | CASSLDAGGSTGELFF | TGTGCCAGCAGCTTAGACGCAGGGGGCAGCACCGGGGAGCTGTTTTTT
TRBJ2-1 | TRBD1 | TRBV20-1 | - | CSANDRAFQFF | TGCAGTGCCAACGACAGGGCGTTTCAGTTCTTC
TRBJ2-1 | - | TRBV5-4 | - | CASSLRGQSPYSYNEQFF | TGTGCCAGCAGCTTGAGAGGACAGTCCCCTTACTCCTACAATGAGCAGTTCTTC
TRBJ2-1 | - | TRBV7-9 | - | CASSLSDSSYNEQFF | TGTGCCAGCAGCTTATCGGACAGCTCCTACAATGAGCAGTTCTTC
TRBJ2-2 | TRBD2 | TRBV11-3 | - | CASSGRTSPHTGELFF | TGTGCCAGCAGCGGGCGGACTAGCCCTCACACCGGGGAGCTGTTTTTT
TRBJ2-2 | - | TRBV2 | - | CASSEARTGELFF | TGTGCCAGCAGCGAAGCTCGGACCGGGGAGCTGTTTTTT
TRBJ2-1 | - | TRBV6-4 | - | CASSDRGFDNEQFF | TGTGCCAGCAGTGACAGGGGGTTTGACAATGAGCAGTTCTTC
TRBJ2-3 | TRBD2 | TRBV9 | - | CASSLPGLAPTDF | TGTGCCAGCAGCCTCCCGGGACTAGCACCGACGGATTTT
TRBJ2-1 | TRBD1 | TRBV25-1 | - | CASSVPGQGNDEQFF | TGTGCCAGCAGTGTACCGGGACAGGGGAACGATGAGCAGTTCTTC
TRBJ2-1 | - | TRBV7-3 | - | CASSPSSYNEQFF | TGTGCCAGCAGTCCTAGCTCCTACAATGAGCAGTTCTTC
TRBJ2-1 | - | TRBV7-2 | - | CASSLRREQFF | TGTGCCAGCAGCTTACGTCGGGAGCAGTTCTTC
TRBJ2-7 | TRBD1 | TRBV7-9 | - | CASSLGGQGAFEQYF | TGTGCCAGCAGCTTAGGTGGACAGGGTGCATTCGAGCAGTACTTC
TRBJ2-1 | - | TRBV9 | - | CASSVGINEQFF | TGTGCCAGCAGCGTAGGTATCAATGAGCAGTTCTTC